What follows are 9 T cell receptor beta chains derived from one specimen sequenced in a study of blood T cell repertoires in COVID-19. Only in-frame clones appear in the TCRdb table, and some are missing; sequencing was by immunoSEQ multiplex PCR. This table has 70,000 to 85,000 clones, roughly nine tenths appearing once. The sequencing input was peripheral blood. These receptors all come from a human donor in a cohort sampled during active COVID-19.

In its sample, this clone was seen once. The chain combines TRBV15 with TRBJ1-3; D is perhaps TRBD1 (5 bases). The CDR3 is 16 amino acids. In germline, CDR1 is LNHNV, CDR2 YYDKDF (reference sequence). V dropped 5 bases and J dropped 2 bases, with 16 bases sitting between them. CDR3 bases: TGTGCCACCAGCCCCAGGGTATCCGGTGCTGGAAACACCATATATTTT. It is translated as CATSPRVSGAGNTIYF. Looking up the rest from reference TRBV15 and TRBJ1-3 gives the full variable domain: DAMVIQNPRYQVTQFGKPVTLSCSQTLNHNVMYWYQQKSSQAPKLLFHYYDKDFNNEADTPDNFQSRRPNTSFCFLDIRSPGLGDTAMYLCATSPRVSGAGNTIYFGEGSWLTVV.

The chain couples TRBV3-1 (or the pseudogene TRBV3-2) to TRBJ1-2; 9 bases agree with TRBD1. The J segment lost 7 bases and the V segment lost 5 bases, leaving 11 bases of the junction unmatched. Germline V CDR1 and CDR2: LGHDT, YNNKEL (reference sequence). This CDR3 region has 15 residues. The CDR3 nucleotides are TGTGCCAGCAGCTTTCGCCGGGACAGGGCGGTTGGCTACACCTTC. It translates to CASSFRRDRAVGYTF.

A word on this clone: The junction departs from germline at one end; a sequencing error may be responsible. The sample holds other DNA sequences that translate to the same CDR3. This rearrangement joins TRBV14 to TRBJ2-6; 8 bases line up with TRBD1. Germline V gene data show CDR1 as SGHDN and CDR2 as FVKESK. The CDR3 spans 17 residues. For the CDR3, the DNA is TGTGCCAGCAGCGGGCAAGACAGGGGCGCTGGGGCCAACGTCCTGACTTTT. This gives the protein CASSGQDRGAGANVLTF.

The chain has TRBV27 and TRBJ1-6; the match to TRBD1 covers 7 bases. Unmatched junction bases numbered 15, after V lost 6 bases and J lost 7 bases. In germline, CDR1 is MNHEY, CDR2 SMNVEV (reference sequence). The CDR3 is 17 amino acids. This chain's CDR3 is CASRQTPGTEWNSPLHF. DNA for the CDR3: TGTGCCAGCAGGCAAACCCCCGGGACAGAGTGGAATTCACCCCTCCACTTT.

V is TRBV3-1 (or the pseudogene TRBV3-2) and J is TRBJ2-7; no clear D. The germline V gene encodes CDR1 LGHDT and CDR2 YNNKEL (reference sequence). The V end lost 4 bases, the J end lost 4 bases, and 5 bases lay between the germline ends. This CDR3 has 11 residues. CDR3 sequence: CASSPGYEQYF. CDR3 bases: TGTGCCAGCAGCCCGGGTTACGAGCAGTACTTC.

The rearrangement joins TRBV7-2 to TRBJ1-4; 12 bases fit TRBD1. The ends lost 5 bases at V and 12 bases at J; junction bases unmatched: 10. CDR1 SGHTA and CDR2 FQGNSA come from the germline V gene. The CDR3 is 15 amino acids. The CDR3 protein is CASSLGGTGGSELFF. The CDR3 DNA sequence: TGTGCCAGCAGCCTAGGCGGGACAGGGGGCTCGGAACTGTTTTTT. Combining the CDR3 with reference TRBV7-2 and TRBJ1-4 gives the whole variable domain GAGVSQSPSNKVTEKGKDVELRCDPISGHTALYWYRQSLGQGLEFLIYFQGNSAPDKSGLPSDRFSAERTGGSVSTLTIQRTQQEDSAVYLCASSLGGTGGSELFFGSGTQLSVL.

The V and J genes are TRBV19 and TRBJ1-5; possible D gene TRBD1, 6 bases. The CDR3 is 14 residues long. V lost 7 bases, J lost 4 bases, and 14 bases lay in between. Germline V gene lookup returns CDR1 LNHDA and CDR2 SQIVND (reference sequence). The chain's CDR3 is CASTQVQGNQPQHF. The CDR3 DNA follows: TGTGCCAGTACCCAAGTACAGGGAAATCAGCCCCAGCATTTT.

The chain employs TRBV5-1 and TRBJ2-5, with 7 nucleotides matching TRBD2. With V trimmed by 4 bases and J by 5 bases, 11 bases remained unmatched. The CDR3 covers 15 residues. Germline V gene data show CDR1 as SGHRS and CDR2 as YFSETQ. The CDR3 protein is CASSPTSVGRETQYF. CDR3 coding DNA: TGCGCCAGCAGCCCTACTAGCGTCGGGCGGGAGACCCAGTACTTC.

The chain has TRBV19 and TRBJ1-5; 8 bases fit TRBD1. From germline, CDR1 is LNHDA and CDR2 SQIVND (reference sequence). This CDR3 is 14 amino acids long. Losses at the gene ends were 4 bases for V and 2 bases for J; bases not matched to a gene: 1. The CDR3 spells CASSKTGGNQPQHF. The CDR3 bases are TGTGCCAGTAGTAAGACAGGGGGCAATCAGCCCCAGCATTTT.